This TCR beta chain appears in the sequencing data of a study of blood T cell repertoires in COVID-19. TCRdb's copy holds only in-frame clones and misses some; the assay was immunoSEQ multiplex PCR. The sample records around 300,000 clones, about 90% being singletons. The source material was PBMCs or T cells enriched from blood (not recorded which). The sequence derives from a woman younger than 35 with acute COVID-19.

Here the CDR3 DNA reads TGTGCCAGCGCGGGAGGGCCTGTCGGGCAGTACTTC. This sequence encodes CASAGGPVGQYF. V gene TRBV2 combines with J gene TRBJ2-7; 9 nucleotides agree with TRBD2. V shed 8 bases, J shed 9 bases, and the junction held 8 bases outside the gene matches. Germline V gene lookup returns CDR1 SNHLY and CDR2 FYNNEI. This CDR3 has 12 amino acids. Drawing the rest from reference TRBV2 and TRBJ2-7, the complete variable domain is EPEVTQTPSHQVTQMGQEVILRCVPISNHLYFYWYRQILGQKVEFLVSFYNNEISEKSEIFDDQFSVERPDGSNFTLKIRSTKLEDSAMYFCASAGGPVGQYFGPGTRLTVT.